These T cell receptor beta chains were read from a single sample in a study of blood T cell repertoires in COVID-19. Sequencing used immunoSEQ multiplex PCR; TCRdb keeps in-frame clones, though not all of them. The sample gives some 99,000 clones, under 85% of which show up once; approximately 25% is in the top ten. Material: peripheral blood. The receptors were gathered from a man in his 70s with acute or convalescent COVID-19. Both conserved end residues are part of each CDR3. Fields, in order: J gene, clone size, D gene, V gene, CDR3 length, CDR3 protein, CDR3 DNA. The D gene is left open where the match is weak. Rows may omit the clone size; those that give it use once, few, many or a size class.

TRBJ2-4 | . | TRBD1 | TRBV14 | 15 | CASSPGQVHKNIQYF | TGTGCCAGCAGCCCGGGACAGGTTCACAAAAACATTCAGTACTTC
TRBJ2-1 | . | . | TRBV4-2 | 15 | CASSQGTGLYNEQFF | TGTGCCAGCAGCCAGGGTACGGGACTTTACAATGAGCAGTTCTTC
TRBJ1-5 | . | . | TRBV28 | 14 | CASILGRYNQPQHF | TGTGCCAGCATACTAGGACGGTACAATCAGCCCCAGCATTTT
TRBJ2-3 | . | TRBD1 | TRBV19 | 14 | CASSATGGTDTQYF | TGTGCCAGTAGTGCGACAGGGGGCACAGATACGCAGTATTTT
TRBJ1-5 | . | TRBD1 | TRBV5-1 | 15 | CASSFKTGGDQPQHF | TGCGCCAGCAGCTTTAAGACAGGGGGGGATCAGCCCCAGCATTTT
TRBJ2-1 | few | TRBD2 | TRBV27 | 15 | CATSTSGISYNEQFF | TGTGCCACCTCGACTAGCGGGATTTCCTACAATGAGCAGTTCTTC
TRBJ2-3 | . | . | TRBV6-5 | 14 | CASLVSRGTDTQYF | TGTGCCAGCCTGGTGAGCCGGGGGACAGATACGCAGTATTTT
TRBJ2-3 | . | TRBD2 | TRBV5-4 | 15 | CASSYKTSGTDTQYF | TGTGCCAGCAGCTATAAGACTAGCGGCACAGATACGCAGTATTTT
TRBJ2-7 | . | TRBD1 | TRBV5-6 | 15 | CASSSPGQGETEQYF | TGTGCCAGCAGCTCGCCGGGACAGGGCGAAACCGAGCAGTACTTC
TRBJ1-4 | . | . | TRBV5-8 | 15 | CASFVWGETNEKLFF | TGTGCCAGCTTCGTGTGGGGGGAAACTAATGAAAAACTGTTTTTT
TRBJ1-2 | once | . | TRBV6-1 | 14 | CASSEYGIDYGYTF | TGTGCCAGCAGTGAATACGGGATCGACTATGGCTACACCTTC
TRBJ1-5 | once | TRBD1 | TRBV3-1/TRBV3-2 | 17 | CASSHTGTGGINQPQHF | TGTGCCAGCAGCCATACCGGGACAGGGGGTATTAATCAGCCCCAGCATTTT
TRBJ1-5 | . | . | TRBV7-8 | 12 | CASSPRDQPQHF | TGTGCCAGCAGCCCCAGGGATCAGCCCCAGCATTTT
TRBJ2-4 | . | . | TRBV4-3 | 13 | CASSQGLGNIQYF | TGCGCCAGCAGCCAGGGACTCGGGAACATTCAGTACTTC
TRBJ2-1 | . | TRBD1 | TRBV7-6 | 16 | CASSLAGGTGFGEQFF | TGTGCCAGCAGCTTAGCAGGCGGGACAGGGTTTGGTGAGCAGTTCTTC
TRBJ2-1 | . | . | TRBV15 | 13 | CATRRDAYNEQFF | TGTGCCACCAGGCGGGACGCCTACAATGAGCAGTTCTTC
TRBJ2-7 | few | . | TRBV5-1 | 12 | CASSRDSNEQYF | TGCGCCAGCAGCCGAGACAGCAACGAGCAGTACTTC
TRBJ2-7 | . | . | TRBV6-5 | 13 | CASSNTPRYEQYF | TGTGCCAGCAGCAATACTCCACGGTACGAGCAGTACTTC
TRBJ1-1 | . | TRBD1 | TRBV25-1 | 14 | CASRVAGGHTEAFF | TGTGCCAGCAGGGTTGCAGGGGGACACACTGAAGCTTTCTTT
TRBJ1-6 | few | . | TRBV5-4 | 14 | CASSSRGVGSPLHF | TGTGCCAGCAGCTCCCGGGGGGTTGGGTCACCCCTCCACTTT
TRBJ2-5 | . | TRBD2 | TRBV6-2/TRBV6-3 | 14 | CASSLPTSTETQYF | TGTGCCAGCAGTCTCCCGACTAGCACAGAGACCCAGTACTTC
TRBJ2-2 | many | . | TRBV10-3 | 11 | CASTDTGELFF | TGTGCCTCGACTGACACCGGGGAGCTGTTTTTT
TRBJ1-4 | . | . | TRBV2 | 12 | CASIGSNEKLFF | TGTGCCAGCATCGGGTCTAATGAAAAACTGTTTTTT
TRBJ2-2 | . | TRBD1 | TRBV29-1 | 15 | CSVEWTGVLTGELFF | TGCAGCGTTGAGTGGACAGGGGTCCTCACCGGGGAGCTGTTTTTT
TRBJ1-1 | . | . | TRBV10-3 | 13 | CALRQEPNTEAFF | TGTGCCCTTCGACAGGAACCGAACACTGAAGCTTTCTTT
TRBJ1-2 | . | . | TRBV25-1 | 13 | CASSGDGGGGYTF | TGTGCCAGCAGTGGGGATGGGGGGGGTGGCTACACCTTC
TRBJ2-5 | . | TRBD2 | TRBV7-8 | 14 | CASSPAGVKETQYF | TGTGCCAGCAGCCCCGCGGGAGTGAAAGAGACCCAGTACTTC
TRBJ1-5 | few | . | TRBV5-6 | 15 | CASSLSSARNQPQHF | TGTGCCAGCAGCTTGTCGAGTGCGCGCAATCAGCCCCAGCATTTT
TRBJ2-1 | . | TRBD2 | TRBV5-4 | 15 | CASSTGAGGLNEQFF | TGTGCCAGCAGCACCGGAGCGGGAGGGCTGAATGAGCAGTTCTTC
TRBJ2-7 | . | TRBD2 | TRBV4-3 | 15 | CASSPVSGPTYEQYF | TGCGCCAGCAGCCCAGTTAGCGGGCCCACCTACGAGCAGTACTTC
TRBJ1-5 | . | . | TRBV4-1 | 14 | CASSQALRDQPQHF | TGCGCCAGCAGCCAAGCCCTACGAGATCAGCCCCAGCATTTT
TRBJ2-1 | . | TRBD1 | TRBV24-1 | 16 | CATSDDSTGVYNEQFF | TGTGCCACCAGTGATGACTCCACAGGGGTCTACAATGAGCAGTTCTTC
TRBJ2-7 | once | . | TRBV7-2 | 12 | CASSLKGGEQYF | TGTGCCAGCAGCTTAAAAGGCGGCGAGCAGTACTTC
TRBJ2-3 | . | . | TRBV2 | 15 | CASSESSNRADTQYF | TGTGCCAGCAGTGAAAGTAGCAATCGGGCAGATACGCAGTATTTT
TRBJ2-2 | . | TRBD1 | TRBV29-1 | 12 | CSGGAGGRELFF | TGCAGCGGGGGGGCAGGGGGCCGGGAGCTGTTTTTT
TRBJ2-4 | . | . | TRBV19 | 14 | CASRVHAAKNIQYF | TGTGCCAGCCGGGTACACGCAGCCAAAAACATTCAGTACTTC
TRBJ1-5 | . | TRBD1 | TRBV27 | 13 | CASSKDRNQPQHF | TGTGCCAGCAGCAAGGACAGGAATCAGCCCCAGCATTTT
TRBJ2-7 | . | TRBD2 | TRBV19 | 16 | CASSPLGTSGSYEQYF | TGTGCCAGTTCACCCCTTGGGACTAGCGGGAGTTACGAGCAGTACTTC
TRBJ2-1 | . | . | TRBV21-1 | 19 | CASSTLGTSGKRIHNEQFF | TGTGCCAGCAGCACGCTCGGGACTAGCGGGAAGAGGATCCACAATGAGCAGTTCTTC
TRBJ2-3 | . | TRBD2 | TRBV24-1 | 15 | CATSDYLAGVDTQYF | TGTGCCACCAGTGATTATTTAGCGGGAGTTGATACGCAGTATTTT
TRBJ2-1 | . | TRBD2 | TRBV9 | 15 | CASSVEGTRFYEQFF | TGTGCCAGCAGCGTAGAGGGGACTAGATTCTATGAGCAGTTCTTC
TRBJ2-3 | once | . | TRBV5-4 | 15 | CASSPEGGYTDTQYF | TGTGCCAGCAGCCCCGAGGGGGGGTACACAGATACGCAGTATTTT
TRBJ2-1 | . | TRBD2 | TRBV18 | 17 | CASSPPGTSGTYNEQFF | TGTGCCAGCTCACCACCCGGGACTAGCGGGACCTACAATGAGCAGTTCTTC
TRBJ2-7 | . | TRBD1 | TRBV2 | 14 | CASSLQGAPYEQYF | TGTGCCAGCAGTCTACAGGGGGCGCCTTACGAGCAGTACTTC
TRBJ2-1 | . | TRBD1 | TRBV4-1 | 14 | CASRRLGQDNEQFF | TGCGCCAGCCGCCGCCTCGGACAGGACAATGAGCAGTTCTTC
TRBJ2-5 | . | . | TRBV29-1 | 12 | CSVAGSRETQYF | TGCAGCGTGGCAGGGTCTCGGGAGACCCAGTACTTC
TRBJ2-1 | . | . | TRBV6-2/TRBV6-3 | 14 | CASSYGTFYNEQFF | TGTGCCAGCAGTTACGGGACTTTCTACAATGAGCAGTTCTTC
TRBJ1-1 | few | TRBD1 | TRBV11-1 | 15 | CASSLGGGRSTEAFF | TGTGCCAGCAGCTTAGGAGGGGGCAGAAGTACTGAAGCTTTCTTT
TRBJ1-5 | . | TRBD1 | TRBV20-1 | 14 | CSANDPRGFEAQHF | TGCAGTGCTAATGACCCCAGGGGGTTCGAGGCCCAGCATTTT
TRBJ1-1 | few | . | TRBV10-2 | 12 | CASSPYQIEAFF | TGCGCCAGCAGTCCTTACCAGATTGAAGCTTTCTTT
TRBJ2-2 | few | . | TRBV29-1 | 14 | CSVRYSGDTGELFF | TGCAGCGTTAGATATTCCGGAGACACCGGGGAGCTGTTTTTT
TRBJ2-3 | . | . | TRBV29-1 | 15 | CSVEGAGFLRDTQYF | TGCAGCGTTGAAGGGGCCGGCTTTTTAAGGGATACGCAGTATTTT
TRBJ1-3 | few | . | TRBV30 | 14 | CAWSFTDRGNTIYF | TGTGCCTGGAGTTTCACTGACAGGGGAAACACCATATATTTT
TRBJ2-7 | few | TRBD1 | TRBV6-6 | 15 | CASSATLDRFYEQYF | TGTGCCAGCAGTGCTACCCTGGACAGGTTCTACGAGCAGTACTTC